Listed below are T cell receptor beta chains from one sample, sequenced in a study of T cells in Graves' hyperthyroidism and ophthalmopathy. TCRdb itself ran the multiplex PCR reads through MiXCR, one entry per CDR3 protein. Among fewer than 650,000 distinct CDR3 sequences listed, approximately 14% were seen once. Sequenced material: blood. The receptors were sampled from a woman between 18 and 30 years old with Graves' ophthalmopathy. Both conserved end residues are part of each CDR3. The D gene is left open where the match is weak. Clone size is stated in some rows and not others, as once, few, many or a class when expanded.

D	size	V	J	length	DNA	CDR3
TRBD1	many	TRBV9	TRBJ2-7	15	TGTGCCAGCAGCGTCACCGGGACAGGGACCTACGAGCAGTACTTC	CASSVTGTGTYEQYF
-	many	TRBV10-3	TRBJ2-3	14	TGTGCCATCAGTGAAGCTGTGGGCACAGATACGCAGTATTTT	CAISEAVGTDTQYF
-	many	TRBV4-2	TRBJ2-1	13	TGTGCCAGCAGCCAAGAGATTGGGGATGAGCAGTTCTTC	CASSQEIGDEQFF
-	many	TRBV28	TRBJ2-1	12	TGTGCCAGCAGTTTGACAAACAATGAGCAGTTCTTC	CASSLTNNEQFF
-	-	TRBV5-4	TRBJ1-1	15	TGTGCCAGCAGCCCTGGGTGGGGGGCGGTCACTGAAGCTTTCTTT	CASSPGWGAVTEAFF
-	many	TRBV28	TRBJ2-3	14	TGTGCCAGCAGTTCCAGTCAGGGTGCGGATACGCAGTATTTT	CASSSSQGADTQYF
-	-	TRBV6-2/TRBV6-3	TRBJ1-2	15	TGTGCCAGCTCAGCCCGGCAGCGAAGGATCTATGGCTACACCTTC	CASSARQRRIYGYTF
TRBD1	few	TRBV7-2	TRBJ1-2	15	TGTGCCAGCAGCAGGGGGGGACAGGCCTTCTATGGCTACACCTTC	CASSRGGQAFYGYTF
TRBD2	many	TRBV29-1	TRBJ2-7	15	TGCAGCGTTGAATTGGCTGCCGGGAGGAGGGACGAGCAGTACTTC	CSVELAAGRRDEQYF
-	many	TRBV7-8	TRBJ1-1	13	TGTGCCAGCAGCCCGGCGGGGACCTCAAGAGCTTTCTTT	CASSPAGTSRAFF
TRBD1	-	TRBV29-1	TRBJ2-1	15	TGCAGCGTTGTCGGATCGGACAGGGGGGAGAATGAGCAGTTCTTC	CSVVGSDRGENEQFF
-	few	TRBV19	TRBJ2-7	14	TGTGCCAGCAGATCGGGGAGGCGAGGGGAAGAGCAGTACTTC	CASRSGRRGEEQYF
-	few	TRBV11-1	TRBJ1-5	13	TGTGCCAGCAGCTTAGGACCCTACCAGCCCCAGCATTTT	CASSLGPYQPQHF
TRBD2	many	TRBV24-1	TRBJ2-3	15	TGTGCCACCAGCGTGGGGGGGGGTGGCACAGATACGCAGTATTTT	CATSVGGGGTDTQYF
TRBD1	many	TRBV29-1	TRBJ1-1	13	TGCAGCGTTAGGGGACAGTGGAACACTGAAGCTTTCTTT	CSVRGQWNTEAFF
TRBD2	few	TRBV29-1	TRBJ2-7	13	TGCAGCGTTGAACGCGGACTAGACTACGAGCAGTACTTC	CSVERGLDYEQYF
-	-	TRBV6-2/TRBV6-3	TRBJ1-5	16	TGTGCCAGCAGAACGTCACAGGGACCGGGCAATCAGCCCCAGCATTTT	CASRTSQGPGNQPQHF
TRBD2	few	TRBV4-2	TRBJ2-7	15	TGTGCCAGCAGCCAAGATCCAGCGGGAGGGCCGGTGCAGTACTTC	CASSQDPAGGPVQYF
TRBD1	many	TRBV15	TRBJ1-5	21	TGTGCCACCAGCGGTTCGCGAACGGTCTTCGGGGGACAGGGGATCAATCAGCCCCAGCATTTT	CATSGSRTVFGGQGINQPQHF
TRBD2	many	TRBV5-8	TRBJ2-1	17	TGTGCCAGCAGCCTTACTGGGACTAGCGGGGTATACAATGAGCAGTTCTTC	CASSLTGTSGVYNEQFF
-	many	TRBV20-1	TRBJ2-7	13	TGCAGTGCTAAGGCGGGCATGTCCTACGAGCAGTACTTC	CSAKAGMSYEQYF
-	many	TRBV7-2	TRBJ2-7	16	TGTGCCAGCAGCCCCCTGGGGCGGATCAGCTCCTACGAGCAGTACTTC	CASSPLGRISSYEQYF
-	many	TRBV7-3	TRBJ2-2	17	TGTGCCAGCAGCCCCCCTGAGGGGATCTTAGGGTCCGGGGAGCTGTTTTTT	CASSPPEGILGSGELFF
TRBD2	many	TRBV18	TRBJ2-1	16	TGTGCCAGCTCACGTGCCAGCGGGAGGGCCATGGATGAGCAGTTCTTC	CASSRASGRAMDEQFF
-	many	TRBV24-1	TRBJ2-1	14	TGTGCCACCGAGTCGGGGAGGCCCTACAATGAGCAGTTCTTC	CATESGRPYNEQFF
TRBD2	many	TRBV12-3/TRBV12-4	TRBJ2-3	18	TGTGCCAGCAGTTTGCTACGACTAGCGGGAGCTGTACCAGATACGCAGTATTTT	CASSLLRLAGAVPDTQYF
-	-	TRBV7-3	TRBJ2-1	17	TGTGCCAGCAGCCTCTCGCCCGACCTGGGGGCAGTCAATGAGCAGTTCTTC	CASSLSPDLGAVNEQFF
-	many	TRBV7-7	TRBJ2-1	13	TGTGCTAGCAGCTTAGATTTCATAAGGGAGCAGTTCTTC	CASSLDFIREQFF
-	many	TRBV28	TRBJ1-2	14	TGTGCCAGCAGCGGGGGGGGAGACTACTCGGGCTACACCTTC	CASSGGGDYSGYTF
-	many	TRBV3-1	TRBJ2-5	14	TGTGCCAGCAGCCCTGGGAGTGTGCAAGAGACCCAGTACTTC	CASSPGSVQETQYF
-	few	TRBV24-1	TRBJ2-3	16	TGTGCCACCAGTGATTTACAGGGAGGGAGCACAGATACGCAGTATTTT	CATSDLQGGSTDTQYF
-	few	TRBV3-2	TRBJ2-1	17	TGTGCCAGCAGCCAAGAGACTAGCGGGGGGGCCCGTGAGGAGCAGTTCTTC	CASSQETSGGAREEQFF
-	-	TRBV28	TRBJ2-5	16	TGTGCCAGCAGTTGGTGGGGGGGGACAGCTCCGGGGACCCAGTACTTC	CASSWWGGTAPGTQYF
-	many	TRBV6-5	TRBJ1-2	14	TGTGCCAGCAGTTACTCAAGGGCCAACTATGGCTACACCTTC	CASSYSRANYGYTF
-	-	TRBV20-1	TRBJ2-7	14	TGCAGTGCTAGAGATGCCCTCTTACTCTACGAGCAGTACTTC	CSARDALLLYEQYF
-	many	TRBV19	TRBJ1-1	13	TGTGCCAGTAGTATGCAGGATGGGCGTGAAGCTTTCTTT	CASSMQDGREAFF